A selection of T cell receptor beta chains follows, all from one sample in a study of blood T cell repertoires in COVID-19. Profiling relied on immunoSEQ multiplex PCR, and the TCRdb table lists in-frame clones only, not all of them. The data show tens of thousands of clones, about 80% seen once. Specimen: peripheral blood. The receptor source for this set is a human donor in a cohort sampled during active COVID-19. The CDR3 runs from the conserved cysteine through the conserved F or W. Each record gives: V gene, J gene, D gene, CDR3 protein. D genes are given only for firm matches.

TRBV28,TRBJ2-3,TRBD2,CASRSGGPTDTQYF
TRBV7-2,TRBJ2-6,TRBD1,CASSLEGQGMAGANVLTF
TRBV24-1,TRBJ1-4,TRBD1,CATSDHDRGRVEKLFF
TRBV15,TRBJ1-2,NA,CATSRETDYGYTF
TRBV3-1/TRBV3-2,TRBJ1-1,NA,CASSQSQGSTEAFF
TRBV6-2/TRBV6-3,TRBJ2-1,TRBD1,CASSSVGQGYNEQFF
TRBV7-2,TRBJ1-3,NA,CASSLEVAGGNTIYF
TRBV4-1,TRBJ2-2,NA,CASSQAGGRRAGELFF
TRBV29-1,TRBJ2-7,NA,CSVGAGVYEQYF
TRBV6-5,TRBJ2-2,NA,CASSFGLFTGELFF
TRBV4-3,TRBJ2-1,TRBD2,CASSQDQRTSAYSSYNEQFF
TRBV18,TRBJ1-2,NA,CASSPLPVNYGYTF
TRBV24-1,TRBJ2-1,TRBD2,CATSEGGLAGGSSYNEQFF
TRBV7-2,TRBJ2-2,NA,CASSFRTGTTNTGELFF
TRBV6-2/TRBV6-3,TRBJ1-5,NA,CASSSQGKGNQPQHF
TRBV2,TRBJ2-7,NA,CASSGGSYEQYF
TRBV10-3,TRBJ2-7,NA,CAISTSRTSYEQYF
TRBV6-5,TRBJ1-5,TRBD1,CASSDHQGAWQPQHF
TRBV19,TRBJ1-4,TRBD1,CASSLRDRGTNEKLFF
TRBV28,TRBJ1-5,TRBD1,CASIQGAVDQPQHF
TRBV27,TRBJ2-1,NA,CASSSRWGGDEQFF
TRBV10-3,TRBJ1-1,NA,CAIRFGGVTEAFF
TRBV19,TRBJ2-7,NA,CASSIDGALSYEQYF
TRBV28,TRBJ2-3,NA,CASSWADTQYF
TRBV28,TRBJ2-7,NA,CASGQGHHEQYF
TRBV4-3,TRBJ2-1,TRBD2,CASSQQRGGRRDNEQFF
TRBV7-2,TRBJ2-1,NA,CASSLAPTRNEQFF
TRBV9,TRBJ1-6,NA,CASSVKGNNSPLHF
TRBV7-9,TRBJ2-7,TRBD2,CASTTITSGRMKNEQYF
TRBV7-8,TRBJ2-7,TRBD2,CASSLETAGVGEQYF
TRBV10-3,TRBJ1-2,TRBD1,CAISGRDRELVSYGYTF
TRBV28,TRBJ2-7,NA,CASSTGGSGHTYEQYF